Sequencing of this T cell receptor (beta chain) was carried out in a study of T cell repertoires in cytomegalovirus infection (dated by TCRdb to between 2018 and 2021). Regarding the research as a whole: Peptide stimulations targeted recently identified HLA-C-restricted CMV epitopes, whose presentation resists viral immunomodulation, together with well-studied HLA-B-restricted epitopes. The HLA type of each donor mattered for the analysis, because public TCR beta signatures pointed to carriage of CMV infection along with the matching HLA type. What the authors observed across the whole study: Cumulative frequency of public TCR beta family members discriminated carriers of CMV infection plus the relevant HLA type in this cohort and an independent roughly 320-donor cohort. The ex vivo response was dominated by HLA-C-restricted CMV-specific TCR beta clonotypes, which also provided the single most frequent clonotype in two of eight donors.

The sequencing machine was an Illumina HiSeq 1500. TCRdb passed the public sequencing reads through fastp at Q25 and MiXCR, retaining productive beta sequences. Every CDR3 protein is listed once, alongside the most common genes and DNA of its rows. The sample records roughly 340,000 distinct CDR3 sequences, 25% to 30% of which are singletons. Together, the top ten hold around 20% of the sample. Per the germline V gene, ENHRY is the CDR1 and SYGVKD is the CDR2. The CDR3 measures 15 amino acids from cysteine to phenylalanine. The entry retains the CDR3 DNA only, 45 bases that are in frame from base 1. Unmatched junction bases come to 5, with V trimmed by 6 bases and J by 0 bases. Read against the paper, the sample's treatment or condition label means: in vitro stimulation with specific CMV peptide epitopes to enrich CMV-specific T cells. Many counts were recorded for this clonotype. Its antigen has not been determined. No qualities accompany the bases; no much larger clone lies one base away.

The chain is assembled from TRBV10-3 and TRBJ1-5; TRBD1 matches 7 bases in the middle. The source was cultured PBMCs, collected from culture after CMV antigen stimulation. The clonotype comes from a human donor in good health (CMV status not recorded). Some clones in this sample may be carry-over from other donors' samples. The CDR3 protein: CAISTGDYSNQPQHF. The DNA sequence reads TGTGCCATCAGCACAGGGGATTATAGCAATCAGCCCCAGCATTTT.